The 18 T cell receptor beta chains in this list originate from one sample, sequenced in a study of T cell responses to AZD1222 COVID-19 vaccine. Repertoires were generated with immunoSEQ multiplex PCR, while TCRdb's copy carries only in-frame clones and drops some. The data show 140,000 to 150,000 clones, over 75% seen once. The sample consisted of peripheral blood, taken on day 0 of AZD1222 vaccination. The receptor set was obtained from an adult in good health.

The chain carries TRBV28 and TRBJ2-1; 7 bases line up with TRBD1. CDR1 MDHEN and CDR2 SYDVKM come from the germline V gene. After removal of 5 bases from V and 7 bases from J, the junction contained 8 bases not matched to a gene. The CDR3 loop spans 14 amino acids. DNA for the CDR3: TGTGCCAGCAGTCCCCCGGACAGGATGAATGAGCAGTTCTTC. It codes for CASSPPDRMNEQFF.

The chain combines TRBV19 with TRBJ2-1; TRBD1 matches 9 bases. CDR1 is LNHDA and CDR2 is SQIVND in the germline V gene (reference sequence). Losses at the gene ends were 6 bases for V and 4 bases for J; bases not matched to a gene: 13. The CDR3 contains 17 residues. The CDR3, as DNA: TGTGCCAGTAGGTTGGATGGGACAGGGAGGTTATACAATGAGCAGTTCTTC. As protein: CASRLDGTGRLYNEQFF. The complete variable domain, with remaining parts taken from reference TRBV19 and TRBJ2-1, reads DGGITQSPKYLFRKEGQNVTLSCEQNLNHDAMYWYRQDPGQGLRLIYYSQIVNDFQKGDIAEGYSVSREKKESFPLTVTSAQKNPTAFYLCASRLDGTGRLYNEQFFGPGTRLTVL.

The chain joins TRBV3-1 (or the pseudogene TRBV3-2) to TRBJ2-2; D possibly matches TRBD1 or TRBD2 (6 bases each). V was trimmed by 5 bases and J by 5 bases, leaving 21 bases between them. Germline-derived CDR1 and CDR2 are LGHDT and YNNKEL (reference sequence). This CDR3 is built from 17 residues. The CDR3 region has the DNA TGTGCCAGCAGCAAGTGGGGGGCGGCGGTGGGGACCGGGGAGCTGTTTTTT. Encoded protein: CASSKWGAAVGTGELFF.

This chain links TRBV5-1 with TRBJ2-3, with 13 bases lining up with TRBD2. The V and J ends lost 0 bases and 1 base, in that order; junction bases with no gene match: 17. The germline V gene has CDR1 SGHRS and CDR2 YFSETQ. This CDR3 has 22 residues. CDR3 nucleotides: TGCGCCAGCAGCTTGGCGAGTTTTGGGGGGCCCGGGACTAGCGGGGGCACAGATACGCAGTATTTT. Protein product: CASSLASFGGPGTSGGTDTQYF.

In this sample, this clone turned up once. The chain links TRBV14 to TRBJ1-2; the match to TRBD1 covers 11 bases. After removal of 3 bases from V and 8 bases from J, the junction contained 5 bases not matched to a gene. Germline assignment: CDR1 SGHDN and CDR2 FVKESK. The CDR3 loop spans 14 amino acids. The CDR3 is CASSHLDRGLGYTF. The CDR3 nucleotides read TGTGCCAGCAGCCACTTGGACAGGGGGCTGGGCTACACCTTC.

The rearrangement links TRBV10-1 to TRBJ2-3; TRBD1 aligns across 7 bases. Trimming cost V 8 bases and J 2 bases; bases outside gene matches: 4. CDR1 is WNHNN, CDR2 SYGVQD, per germline (reference sequence). The length of the CDR3 is 13 residues. The CDR3 nucleotides read TGCGCCAGCCGGGACAGCAACACAGATACGCAGTATTTT. Translated: CASRDSNTDTQYF.

This chain uses TRBV19 with TRBJ1-6; D ambiguous. V was cut by 3 bases and J by 10 bases, with 10 bases left in between. The CDR3 extends over 13 amino acids. Germline V gene data show CDR1 as LNHDA and CDR2 as SQIVND (reference sequence). CDR3 sequence: CASSIHLGSPLHF. For the CDR3, the DNA is TGTGCCAGTAGTATCCACTTGGGGTCACCCCTCCACTTT.

The genes are TRBV6-5 and TRBJ2-7; D call uncertain. Germline CDR1 reads MNHEY; CDR2 reads SVGAGI. The V end was cut by 8 bases, the J end by 2 bases, with 7 bases between. CDR3 size: 11 residues. The CDR3 here is CASAQAYEQYF. DNA for the CDR3: TGTGCCAGCGCGCAGGCCTACGAGCAGTACTTC.

V usage is TRBV11-3 and J usage is TRBJ2-2, with 10 positions matching TRBD1. The CDR3 extends over 15 amino acids. From germline, CDR1 is SGHNT and CDR2 YENEEA. The V segment lost 5 bases and the J segment 8 bases; nucleotides outside the gene matches: 8. In DNA form, the CDR3 reads TGTGCCAGCAGCACGACGCGACAGGGGGCTGGGGAGCTGTTTTTT. Translated, it gives CASSTTRQGAGELFF.

The chain links TRBV9 to TRBJ2-7; tentatively, D is TRBD2 (5 bases). TRBJ2-5 explains the end of the DNA better; the J call may be wrong. CDR1 SGDLS and CDR2 YYNGEE come from the germline V gene. The CDR3 loop spans 12 amino acids. The CDR3 bases are TGTGCCAGCAGCGACAATGAGGGGACCCAGTACTTC. Amino acid sequence: CASSDNEGTQYF.

In its sample, this clone was seen a few times. The chain links TRBV2 to TRBJ1-5; no reliable D call. The CDR3 loop spans 14 amino acids. V was trimmed by 3 bases and J by 3 bases, leaving 9 bases between them. Germline V gene data show CDR1 as SNHLY and CDR2 as FYNNEI. Written as DNA, the CDR3 is TGTGCCAGCAGTGACGGCCAAATCAATCAGCCCCAGCATTTT. Its translation: CASSDGQINQPQHF. The full variable domain, rest sourced from reference TRBV2 and TRBJ1-5, is EPEVTQTPSHQVTQMGQEVILRCVPISNHLYFYWYRQILGQKVEFLVSFYNNEISEKSEIFDDQFSVERPDGSNFTLKIRSTKLEDSAMYFCASSDGQINQPQHFGDGTRLSIL.

The rearrangement links TRBV5-1 to TRBJ2-1; 14 bases are a match to TRBD2. Per the germline V gene, CDR1 is SGHRS and CDR2 is YFSETQ. This CDR3 spans 18 amino acids. V was clipped by 4 bases and J by 2 bases; unmatched bases: 8. This chain's CDR3 is CASSGPGLAGVAYNEQFF. The CDR3 coding sequence is TGCGCCAGCAGCGGACCGGGACTAGCGGGAGTTGCCTACAATGAGCAGTTCTTC.

The V gene is TRBV24-1, the J gene TRBJ2-1; D tentatively fits TRBD1 or TRBD2 (5 bases each). The CDR3 loop spans 16 amino acids. V was pared by 1 base and J by 0 bases, with 9 bases between. Germline loops: CDR1 KGHDR, CDR2 SFDVKD. In DNA, the CDR3 is TGTGCCACCAGTGATTTCTGGGGGAGCTCCTACAATGAGCAGTTCTTC. It specifies CATSDFWGSSYNEQFF.

The chain has TRBV4-1 and TRBJ2-3; 11 nucleotides line up with TRBD2. Germline CDR1 MGHRA, CDR2 YSYEKL. This CDR3 contains 16 residues. V was clipped by 3 bases and J by 5 bases; unmatched bases: 7. The CDR3 spells CASSQDSGGAGDTQYF. The CDR3 region has the DNA TGCGCCAGCAGCCAGGATAGCGGGGGGGCTGGAGATACGCAGTATTTT.

This clone was detected once. This chain joins TRBV21-1 and TRBJ1-1. TRBV21-1 is flagged as a pseudogene. CDR3 length equals 14 residues. CDR3 protein: CARVAAGGQNEAFF. CDR3 bases: TGTGCCAGGGTTGCCGCGGGGGGGCAGAATGAAGCTTTCTTT.

The rearrangement links TRBV10-3 to TRBJ2-7, with 8 nucleotides matching TRBD1. Trimming at V came to 10 bases and at J to 6 bases, leaving 8 bases not matched to a gene. CDR1 and CDR2 (germline): ENHRY, SYGVKD. CDR3 length: 12 residues. The CDR3 DNA follows: TGTGCCACCACAGGGGGAGGCGGCGAGCAGTACTTC. As protein: CATTGGGGEQYF.

The V and J genes are TRBV28 and TRBJ1-2; 10 bases fit TRBD1. Per germline, CDR1 MDHEN and CDR2 SYDVKM. The CDR3 extends over 14 amino acids. V shed 6 bases, J shed 11 bases, and the junction held 12 bases outside the gene matches. The CDR3 region has the DNA TGTGCCAGCAGAAAACCGGGACAGGGGTATTGGTACACCTTC. Protein sequence: CASRKPGQGYWYTF.

The chain couples TRBV10-3 to TRBJ2-7, with 8 bases matching TRBD2. The CDR3 is made up of 14 amino acids. Germline-derived CDR1 and CDR2 are ENHRY and SYGVKD. Trimming cost V 2 bases and J 0 bases; bases outside gene matches: 0. The CDR3 protein is CAISEGTSSYEQYF. As DNA, the CDR3 is TGTGCCATCAGTGAGGGGACTAGCTCCTACGAGCAGTACTTC.